The rows below give T cell receptor beta chains drawn from one sample of a study of control samples from healthy donors and cancer patients. Data came from immunoSEQ multiplex PCR; TCRdb stores just in-frame clones and leaves some out. The top ten clones hold about 1.4% of a sample with about 150,000 clones, 85% to 95% of them seen once. The specimen was blood. The receptors originated from a woman under 30 in good health. The CDR3 runs from the conserved cysteine through the conserved F or W. The D gene is left open where the match is weak. Only part of the rows carry a size: once, few, many, or a class if the clone is expanded.

V gene	J gene	D gene	clone size	CDR3 protein	CDR3 DNA
TRBV2	TRBJ2-6	NA	once	CASRYSGISGANVLTF	TGTGCCAGCAGGTACTCGGGGATCTCTGGGGCCAACGTCCTGACTTTC
TRBV6-5	TRBJ1-1	TRBD1	NA	CASSRTSYRGVEAFF	TGTGCCAGCAGTCGCACATCTTACAGGGGGGTTGAAGCTTTCTTT
TRBV5-6	TRBJ2-1	NA	NA	CASSWDKRVQFF	TGTGCCAGCAGCTGGGACAAAAGGGTGCAGTTCTTC
TRBV28	TRBJ1-1	NA	NA	CASSQNTEAFF	TGTGCCAGCAGTCAGAACACTGAAGCTTTCTTT
TRBV27	TRBJ1-1	NA	once	CASKWQAGGTEAFF	TGTGCCAGCAAATGGCAGGCGGGAGGAACTGAAGCTTTCTTT
TRBV6-2/TRBV6-3	TRBJ1-1	TRBD1	NA	CASSRQGKMNTEAFF	TGTGCCAGCAGTCGACAGGGGAAGATGAACACTGAAGCTTTCTTT
TRBV19	TRBJ1-5	NA	NA	CASSIFGGSSNQPQHF	TGTGCCAGTAGTATCTTCGGGGGCAGTAGCAATCAGCCCCAGCATTTT
TRBV2	TRBJ1-5	NA	NA	CASSLAGTYSNQPQHF	TGTGCCTCTTCCTTAGCAGGGACGTATAGCAATCAGCCCCAGCATTTT
TRBV11-2	TRBJ2-2	TRBD2	few	CASSSSIVGGRAYTGELFF	TGTGCCAGCAGCTCATCTATAGTGGGCGGGAGGGCCTACACCGGGGAGCTGTTTTTT
TRBV12-5	TRBJ2-7	NA	once	CASGGQGFEQYF	TGTGCTAGTGGGGGGCAGGGGTTCGAGCAGTACTTC
TRBV14	TRBJ1-2	NA	NA	CASSLGAIQGTYGYTF	TGTGCCAGCAGCCTGGGGGCGATACAGGGCACCTATGGCTACACCTTC
TRBV9	TRBJ1-1	NA	NA	CASSVAGLAEAFF	TGTGCCAGCAGCGTGGCAGGGTTGGCTGAAGCTTTCTTT
TRBV2	TRBJ2-4	NA	NA	CASSEWGGNKNIQYF	TGTGCCAGCAGCGAGTGGGGCGGTAACAAAAACATTCAGTACTTC
TRBV6-5	TRBJ1-4	NA	once	CASSYSGGEEKLFF	TGTGCCAGCAGTTATTCGGGGGGTGAAGAAAAACTGTTTTTT
TRBV6-5	TRBJ2-6	NA	NA	CASRQSGANVLTF	TGTGCCAGCAGACAGTCGGGGGCCAACGTCCTGACTTTC
TRBV27	TRBJ2-1	NA	NA	CASSLRGQIYEQFF	TGTGCCAGCAGTTTGCGTGGACAGATTTATGAGCAGTTCTTC
TRBV10-2	TRBJ2-2	NA	NA	CASSERTVTGELFF	TGCGCCAGCAGTGAAAGAACAGTCACCGGGGAGCTGTTTTTT
TRBV7-2	TRBJ2-7	NA	NA	CASSITSTYEQYF	TGTGCCAGCAGCATTACGTCCACCTACGAGCAGTACTTC
TRBV4-2	TRBJ2-3	TRBD2	NA	CASSPQRERYTQYF	TGTGCCAGCAGCCCGCAGCGGGAGAGGTATACGCAGTATTTT
TRBV7-2	TRBJ2-5	NA	NA	CASSRRETQYF	TGTGCCAGCAGCCGGAGGGAGACCCAGTACTTC
TRBV2	TRBJ2-7	NA	once	CASIIDRYEQYF	TGTGCCAGCATTATCGACCGCTACGAGCAGTACTTC
TRBV5-4	TRBJ2-1	TRBD2	once	CASSLGSGRINNEQFF	TGTGCCAGCAGCTTGGGCAGCGGGAGGATCAACAATGAGCAGTTCTTC
TRBV7-3	TRBJ1-6	NA	NA	CASSLSGPGSPLHF	TGTGCCAGCAGCTTATCAGGTCCGGGGTCACCCCTCCACTTT
TRBV5-6	TRBJ1-6	TRBD1	NA	CASSPMIQGARSPLHF	TGTGCCAGCAGCCCAATGATACAGGGGGCCCGATCACCCCTCCACTTT